This entry lists 20 T cell receptor beta chains sequenced from one sample in a study of T-cell reconstitution after alpha-beta-depleted transplantation in children (dated by TCRdb to 2016 to 2017). The treatment or condition tag for this specimen amounts to: allogeneic hematopoietic cell transplantation with graft depleted of TCRalphabeta T cells and CD19 B cells. Libraries were prepared through PCR. The sample was run on an Illumina HiSeq 2500. To normalize quantification of the TCRbeta repertoire, the TCR libraries were built with molecular barcoding that relied on unique molecular identifiers. TCRdb cleaned the public reads at Q25 with fastp, built clones with MiXCR and kept in-frame beta chains. Rows with one shared CDR3 protein collapse into an entry with the most common genes and DNA. For this sample the table gives approximately 800,000 distinct CDR3 sequences, of which around 15% were detected only once. The ten most abundant clones make up roughly 5% of the sample.

The material sequenced was PBMCs, mostly from graft donor cells, taken 360 days after TCRalphabeta/CD19-depleted stem cell transplant. Source of these receptors: a male patient between 5 and 17 years old who had a stem cell transplant for acute lymphoblastic leukemia, so the T cells may come from the graft donor.

The genes are TRBV4-1 and TRBJ2-1; no definite D call. Germline CDR1 MGHRA, CDR2 YSYEKL. The CDR3 contains 13 residues. Trimming left V 3 bases short and J 8 bases short, with 11 bases between. The CDR3 nucleotides read TGCGCCAGCAGCCACATGGCAGGCGATGAGCAGTTCTTC. Amino acids: CASSHMAGDEQFF.

Only a few counts were recorded for this clonotype. The chain joins TRBV9 to TRBJ2-2; 11 bases align to TRBD1. After removal of 3 bases from V and 4 bases from J, the junction contained 2 bases not matched to a gene. CDR1 and CDR2 (germline): SGDLS, YYNGEE. CDR3 length: 15 amino acids. The CDR3 nucleotides are TGTGCCAGCAGCGCCGGGACAGGGGGCACCGGGGAGCTGTTTTTT. Its translation is CASSAGTGGTGELFF.

The table lists this clonotype with many counts. CDR3 sequence reads: CATSDMTSGTAEQYF. CDR3 bases: TGTGCCACCAGTGATATGACTAGCGGGACCGCCGAGCAGTACTTC. The V and J genes are TRBV24-1 and TRBJ2-7, with 11 bases fitting TRBD2. The CDR3 totals 15 residues. With V trimmed by 3 bases and J by 6 bases, 6 bases remained unmatched. CDR1 is KGHDR, CDR2 SFDVKD, per germline.

This sequence joins TRBV20-1 and TRBJ2-6, with a possible D match to TRBD2 (5 bases). V lost 6 bases and J lost 0, with 15 bases in between. The CDR3 is 16 amino acids. The germline gives CDR1 DFQATT, CDR2 SNEGSKA (reference sequence). The CDR3 region has the DNA TGCAGTGCGACTGACTATCAAACCTCTGGGGCCAACGTCCTGACTTTC. This encodes CSATDYQTSGANVLTF.

The rearrangement uses TRBV5-1 and TRBJ2-4; D is perhaps TRBD1 (6 bases). The CDR3 has 13 residues. From germline, CDR1 is SGHRS and CDR2 YFSETQ. Between the trimmed V and J ends, which lost 4 bases and 8 bases, there was a span of 13 bases. The CDR3 spells CASSPQGSDIQYF. CDR3 coding DNA: TGCGCCAGCAGCCCACAGGGAAGTGACATTCAGTACTTC.

The genes are TRBV4-2 and TRBJ2-7, with 11 bases fitting TRBD2. V was pared by 1 base and J by 0 bases, with 5 bases of the junction left unmatched. Per the germline V gene, CDR1 is LGHNA and CDR2 is YNFKEQ. CDR3 length: 17 amino acids. The CDR3 coding sequence is TGTGCCAGCAGCCAAGCGTCTAGCGGGAGGCGCTCCTACGAGCAGTACTTC. It is translated as CASSQASSGRRSYEQYF.

The chain links TRBV13 to TRBJ2-7, with D maybe TRBD2 (5 bases). The germline V and J ends were trimmed by 2 bases and 2 bases, with 19 bases remaining between them. From germline, CDR1 is PRHDT and CDR2 FYEKMQ (reference sequence). The CDR3 contains 17 residues. For the CDR3, the DNA is TGTGCCAGCAGCTTAAGCCGAGGGCCCCCGAGGGCCTACGAGCAGTACTTC. Its translation is CASSLSRGPPRAYEQYF.

This clonotype was observed a handful of times. The V call is TRBV5-5, the J call TRBJ2-6; D remains ambiguous. CDR3 length equals 17 residues. CDR1 and CDR2 from the germline V gene are SGHKS and YYEKEE (reference sequence). Trimming removed 1 base from V and 2 bases from J, with 13 bases in between. The DNA of the CDR3 is TGTGCCAGCAGCTTGATGGCGGTGCTGGCTGGGGCCAACGTCCTGACTTTC. The encoded protein is CASSLMAVLAGANVLTF.

This chain connects TRBV11-2 to TRBJ2-2; D is possibly TRBD2 (6 bases). Looked up from germline, CDR1 is SGHAT and CDR2 is FQNNGV. This CDR3 spans 15 amino acids. V was shortened by 2 bases and J by 3 bases, with 10 bases between the two germline ends. The CDR3 region has the DNA TGTGCCAGCAGCTTAAATCTAGCGTACACCGGGGAGCTGTTTTTT. It yields the protein CASSLNLAYTGELFF.

This clonotype was seen a few times. The V and J genes are TRBV29-1 and TRBJ2-3, with 7 positions matching TRBD2. The V gene end was trimmed by 3 bases and the J gene end by 5 bases; junction bases not matched to a gene: 5. CDR1 and CDR2 (germline): SQVTM, ANQGSEA. This CDR3 is built from 13 residues. CDR3 bases: TGCAGCGTTGATGTGGTAGCGGGAGATACGCAGTATTTT. Its protein is CSVDVVAGDTQYF.

In DNA, the CDR3 is TGCGCCAGCAGCTCCGGACAGGCCTTCTCCTACGAGCAGTACTTC. Translation: CASSSGQAFSYEQYF. The rearrangement joins TRBV5-1 to TRBJ2-7, with 7 nucleotides matching TRBD1. Germline V gives CDR1 SGHRS, CDR2 YFSETQ. Trimming removed 3 bases from V and 0 bases from J; junction bases left unmatched: 6. CDR3 size: 15 residues. Full variable domain (outside the CDR3, taken from reference TRBV5-1 and TRBJ2-7): KAGVTQTPRYLIKTRGQQVTLSCSPISGHRSVSWYQQTPGQGLQFLFEYFSETQRNKGNFPGRFSGRQFSNSRSEMNVSTLELGDSALYLCASSSGQAFSYEQYFGPGTRLTVT.

This clonotype was recorded many times. The gene calls are TRBV11-3 and TRBJ2-3; perhaps TRBD1 as D (5 bases). CDR1 and CDR2 from the germline V gene are SGHNT and YENEEA. The V and J ends lost 7 bases and 2 bases respectively, with 16 bases between them. The CDR3 totals 15 residues. This chain's CDR3 is CASTDRIQDTDTQYF. The CDR3 DNA is TGTGCCAGCACCGACCGTATACAGGACACAGATACGCAGTATTTT.

The J gene is TRBJ1-1, the V gene TRBV7-8, with 9 bases fitting TRBD1. V was clipped by 5 bases and J by 5 bases; unmatched bases: 6. The germline CDR1 and CDR2 sequences are SGHVS and FQNEAQ. The CDR3 runs 14 residues. In DNA, the CDR3 is TGTGCCAGCAGCCCCCGGACAGGGGAGACTGAAGCTTTCTTT. Translation: CASSPRTGETEAFF.

This chain joins TRBV15 and TRBJ1-4; possibly TRBD1 for D (5 bases). CDR3 length equals 15 residues. V was clipped by 11 bases and J by 0 bases, with 16 bases between them. Germline CDR1 LNHNV, CDR2 YYDKDF (reference sequence). The CDR3 spells CASKKGYPTNEKLFF. The CDR3 DNA reads as TGTGCCTCGAAAAAGGGGTATCCAACTAATGAAAAACTGTTTTTT.

This clonotype was detected a few times. The V gene is TRBV10-2, the J gene TRBJ2-1, with a tentative D call TRBD2 (5 bases). V was trimmed by 2 bases and J by 8 bases, leaving 13 bases between them. This CDR3 has 14 amino acids. CDR1 and CDR2 from the germline V gene are WSHSY and SAAADI. In DNA form, the CDR3 reads TGCGCCAGCAGTGAGACTAGTTCGTCCGATGAGCAGTTCTTC. Translating it yields CASSETSSSDEQFF.

The J gene is TRBJ2-5, the V gene TRBV5-1, with 9 bases fitting TRBD1. Trimming at V came to 4 bases and at J to 4 bases, leaving 11 bases not matched to a gene. The CDR3 has 16 amino acids. Germline CDR1 reads SGHRS; CDR2 reads YFSETQ. DNA for the CDR3: TGCGCCAGCAGCCCACTACAGGGGGCCAAGCGAGAGACCCAGTACTTC. Protein sequence: CASSPLQGAKRETQYF.

This clonotype came up many times. V usage is TRBV12-3 or TRBV12-4 and J usage is TRBJ2-5; 7 bases are shared with TRBD1. With 7 bases clipped from V and 6 bases from J, the junction kept 11 bases outside the gene matches. This CDR3 is 14 amino acids long. CDR3 DNA: TGTGCCAGCAACCCGACAGGGAATACGAAGACCCAGTACTTC. Encoded protein: CASNPTGNTKTQYF.

The chain uses TRBV30 and TRBJ2-3; D ambiguous. Germline V gives CDR1 GTSNPN, CDR2 SVGIG (reference sequence). The CDR3 sequence is 13 residues long. Trimming removed 2 bases at V and 3 bases at J, with 9 bases between. CDR3 bases: TGTGCCTGGAGTATGGTGAGGACAGATACGCAGTATTTT. The encoded protein is CAWSMVRTDTQYF. Full variable domain (remainder filled in from reference TRBV30 and TRBJ2-3): SQTIHQWPATLVQPVGSPLSLECTVEGTSNPNLYWYRQAAGRGLQLLFYSVGIGQISSEVPQNLSASRPQDRQFILSSKKLLLSDSGFYLCAWSMVRTDTQYFGPGTRLTVL.

V and J are TRBV27 and TRBJ2-5; TRBD1 might be the D (6 bases). This CDR3 is built from 16 residues. Per the germline V gene, CDR1 is MNHEY and CDR2 is SMNVEV (reference sequence). Trimming took off 5 bases at V and 5 bases at J, with 21 bases between the two ends. CDR3 region: CASSIDYRASGETQYF. The DNA of the CDR3 is TGTGCCAGCAGTATCGATTACAGGGCCTCCGGGGAGACCCAGTACTTC.

This clonotype was recorded many times. The V gene is TRBV7-2, the J gene TRBJ2-4; possible D gene TRBD2, 6 bases. Per germline, CDR1 SGHTA and CDR2 FQGNSA. Trimming left V 0 bases short and J 4 bases short, with 7 bases between. The CDR3 is 14 residues long. The DNA for the CDR3 is TGTGCCAGCAGCTTAGCGGGGGGTAAAAACATTCAGTACTTC. Residues: CASSLAGGKNIQYF.